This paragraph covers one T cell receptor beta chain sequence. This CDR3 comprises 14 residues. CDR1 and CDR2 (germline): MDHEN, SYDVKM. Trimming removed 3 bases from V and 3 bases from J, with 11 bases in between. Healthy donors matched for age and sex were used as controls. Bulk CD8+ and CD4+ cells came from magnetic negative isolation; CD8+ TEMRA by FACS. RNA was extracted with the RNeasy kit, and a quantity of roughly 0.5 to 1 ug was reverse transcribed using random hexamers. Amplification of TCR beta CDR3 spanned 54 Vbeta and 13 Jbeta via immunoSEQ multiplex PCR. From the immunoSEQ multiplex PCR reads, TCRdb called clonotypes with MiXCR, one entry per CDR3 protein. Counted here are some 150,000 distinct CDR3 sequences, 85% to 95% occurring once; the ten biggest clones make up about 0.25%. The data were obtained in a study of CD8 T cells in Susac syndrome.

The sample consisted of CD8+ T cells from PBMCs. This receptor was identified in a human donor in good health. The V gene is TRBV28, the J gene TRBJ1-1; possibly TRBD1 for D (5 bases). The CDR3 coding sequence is TGTGCCAGCAGTTTCGGGGCGACGTACACTGAAGCTTTCTTT. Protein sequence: CASSFGATYTEAFF.